This is a list of T cell receptor beta chains from one sample in a study of T cells in Graves' hyperthyroidism and ophthalmopathy. TCRdb re-called the multiplex PCR reads with MiXCR, one entry per CDR3 protein. The sample carries around 480,000 distinct CDR3 sequences, approximately 15% recorded once. Sequences were obtained from blood. The receptors here all came from a woman aged 18-29 years with Graves' hyperthyroidism. The CDR3 runs from the conserved cysteine through the conserved F or W. The D gene is left open where the match is weak. Only some rows state a clone size, as once, few, many or a class for expanded clones.

d_call	v_call	clone_size	j_call	cdr3_aa	cdr3_nt
TRBD2	TRBV6-1	-	TRBJ2-1	CASSERNGGAYNEQFF	TGTGCCAGCAGTGAACGGAATGGGGGGGCCTACAATGAGCAGTTCTTC
-	TRBV10-3	many	TRBJ1-1	CAISGGASDTEAFF	TGTGCCATCAGTGGGGGGGCGTCGGACACTGAAGCTTTCTTT
-	TRBV29-1	-	TRBJ2-2	CSVPGADWGGELFF	TGCAGCGTTCCTGGGGCGGATTGGGGCGGGGAGCTGTTTTTT
TRBD1	TRBV2	many	TRBJ1-1	CASRGQGALVIEAFF	TGTGCCAGCAGGGGACAGGGGGCCTTGGTGATCGAAGCTTTCTTT
-	TRBV25-1	many	TRBJ1-1	CASRLGTEAFF	TGTGCCAGCCGTCTGGGCACTGAAGCTTTCTTT
-	TRBV5-4	-	TRBJ2-2	CASSFDIAYTGELFF	TGTGCCAGCAGCTTTGATATAGCATACACCGGGGAGCTGTTTTTT
-	TRBV7-3	many	TRBJ1-1	CASSSSGLMNTEAFF	TGTGCCAGCAGCTCCAGTGGACTGATGAACACTGAAGCTTTCTTT
-	TRBV10-2	few	TRBJ1-5	CASSEDNQPQHF	TGCGCCAGCAGTGAGGACAATCAGCCCCAGCATTTT
-	TRBV15	few	TRBJ1-4	CATSRDQGQGLTTNEKLFF	TGTGCCACCAGCAGAGATCAAGGTCAGGGCCTTACAACTAATGAAAAACTGTTTTTT
-	TRBV2	-	TRBJ1-3	CASSEVEGFSGNTIYF	TGTGCCAGCAGTGAAGTGGAGGGGTTCTCTGGAAACACCATATATTTT